This T cell receptor beta chain comes out of a study of immune characterization of retroperitoneal liposarcoma. The length of the CDR3 is 13 residues. TCRdb called the PCR reads again in MiXCR, with one record for every CDR3 protein. The data contain roughly 10,000 distinct CDR3 sequences, around a quarter of them seen just once; the ten biggest clones take up approximately 9.1%. Relative to its sample, this clonotype is medium-sized. The sequence was collected from a female donor with retroperitoneal liposarcoma. Specimen: tumor tissue. This chain uses TRBV12-3 or TRBV12-4 with TRBJ2-1, with D perhaps matching TRBD2 (6 bases). The J call is doubtful: the DNA matches TRBJ2-7 better. Written as DNA, the CDR3 is TGTGCCAGCAGTTTGGGGGAGGTGCAGGAGCAGTACTTC. This translates into CASSLGEVQEQYF.